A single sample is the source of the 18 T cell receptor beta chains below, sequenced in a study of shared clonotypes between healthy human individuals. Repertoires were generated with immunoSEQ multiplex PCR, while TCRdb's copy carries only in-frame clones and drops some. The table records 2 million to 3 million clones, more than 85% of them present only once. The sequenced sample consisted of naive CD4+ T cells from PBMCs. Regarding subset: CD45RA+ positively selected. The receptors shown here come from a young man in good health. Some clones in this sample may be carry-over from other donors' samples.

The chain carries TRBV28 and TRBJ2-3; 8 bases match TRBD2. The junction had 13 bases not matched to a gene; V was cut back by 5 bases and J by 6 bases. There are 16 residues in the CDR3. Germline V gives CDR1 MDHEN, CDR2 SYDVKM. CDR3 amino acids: CASSPSSAGVQDTQYF. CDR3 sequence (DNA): TGTGCCAGCAGTCCATCATCAGCGGGAGTACAGGATACGCAGTATTTT. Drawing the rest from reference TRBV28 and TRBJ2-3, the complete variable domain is DVKVTQSSRYLVKRTGEKVFLECVQDMDHENMFWYRQDPGLGLRLIYFSYDVKMKEKGDIPEGYSVSREKKERFSLILESASTNQTSMYLCASSPSSAGVQDTQYFGPGTRLTVL.

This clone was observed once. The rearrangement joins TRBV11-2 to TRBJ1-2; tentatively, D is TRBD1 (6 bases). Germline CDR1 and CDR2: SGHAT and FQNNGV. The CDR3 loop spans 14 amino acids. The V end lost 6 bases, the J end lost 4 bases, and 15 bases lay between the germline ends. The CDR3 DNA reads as TGTGCCAGCAGATATAGGACAGAAAGCTATGGCTACACCTTC. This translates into CASRYRTESYGYTF.

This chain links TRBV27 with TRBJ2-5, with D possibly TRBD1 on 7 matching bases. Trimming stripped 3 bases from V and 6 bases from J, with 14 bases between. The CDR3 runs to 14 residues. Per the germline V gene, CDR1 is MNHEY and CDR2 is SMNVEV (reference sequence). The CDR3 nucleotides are TGTGCCAGCAGTTTCTTCAGGGGGGAAAAGACCCAGTACTTC. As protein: CASSFFRGEKTQYF.

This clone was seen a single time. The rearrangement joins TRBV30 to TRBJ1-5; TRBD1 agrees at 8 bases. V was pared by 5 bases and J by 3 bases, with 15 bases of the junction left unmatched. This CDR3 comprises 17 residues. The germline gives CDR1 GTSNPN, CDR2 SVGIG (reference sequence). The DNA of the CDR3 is TGTGCCTGGCCCCCGGACAGGGCAATGAGTGCCAATCAGCCCCAGCATTTT. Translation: CAWPPDRAMSANQPQHF.

CDR3 sequence reads: CASREQETQYF. For the CDR3, the DNA is TGTGCCAGCAGGGAACAAGAGACCCAGTACTTC. This rearrangement joins TRBV6-6 to TRBJ2-5; D ambiguous. V was shortened by 6 bases and J by 2 bases, with 4 bases between the two germline ends. Germline V gives CDR1 MNHNY, CDR2 SVGAGI (reference sequence). The CDR3 is 11 amino acids.

CDR3 nucleotides: TGTGCCAGCCGACCGCGAGCGGGAGGTTTTTACGAGCAGTACTTC. It specifies CASRPRAGGFYEQYF. The rearrangement joins TRBV6-5 to TRBJ2-7, with 9 bases identical to TRBD2. Germline values: CDR1 MNHEY, CDR2 SVGAGI. CDR3 size: 15 residues. V trimming: 8 bases; J trimming: 4 bases; junction bases outside the gene matches: 12.

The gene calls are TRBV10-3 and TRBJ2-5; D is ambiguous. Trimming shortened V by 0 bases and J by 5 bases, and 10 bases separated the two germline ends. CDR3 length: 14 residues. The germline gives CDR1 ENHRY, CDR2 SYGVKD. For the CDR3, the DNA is TGTGCCATCAGTGAGTCCGGAAGTTGGGAGACCCAGTACTTC. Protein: CAISESGSWETQYF.

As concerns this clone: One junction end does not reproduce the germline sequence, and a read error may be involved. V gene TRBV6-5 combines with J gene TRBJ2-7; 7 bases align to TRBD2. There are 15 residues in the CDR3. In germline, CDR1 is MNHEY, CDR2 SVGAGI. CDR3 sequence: CASSHSTGGSYEQYF. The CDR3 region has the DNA TGTGCCAGCAGTCACTCGACCGGGGGGTCCTACGAGCAGTACTTC.

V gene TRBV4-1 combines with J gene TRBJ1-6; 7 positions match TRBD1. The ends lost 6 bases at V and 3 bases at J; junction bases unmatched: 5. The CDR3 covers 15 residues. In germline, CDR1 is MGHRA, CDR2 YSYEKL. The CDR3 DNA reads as TGCGCCAGCAGACGCGGACAGGTCTATAATTCACCCCTCCACTTT. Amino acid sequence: CASRRGQVYNSPLHF.

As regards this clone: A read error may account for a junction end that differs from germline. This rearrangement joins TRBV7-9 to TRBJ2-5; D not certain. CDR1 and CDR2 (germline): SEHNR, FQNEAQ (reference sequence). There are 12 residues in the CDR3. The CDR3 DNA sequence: TGTGCCAGCGTCTCCAGCCAAGGGACCCAGTACTTC. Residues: CASVSSQGTQYF.

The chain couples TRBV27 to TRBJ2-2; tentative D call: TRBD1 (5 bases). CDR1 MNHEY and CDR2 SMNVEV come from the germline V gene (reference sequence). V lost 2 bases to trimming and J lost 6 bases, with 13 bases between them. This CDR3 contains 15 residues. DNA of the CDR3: TGTGCCAGCAGTTTAGACGACAGAGGTGCCGGGGAGCTGTTTTTT. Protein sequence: CASSLDDRGAGELFF.

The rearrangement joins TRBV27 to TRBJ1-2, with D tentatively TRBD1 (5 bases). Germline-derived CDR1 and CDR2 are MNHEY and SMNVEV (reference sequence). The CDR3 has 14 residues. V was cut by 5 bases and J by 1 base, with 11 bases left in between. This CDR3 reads CASSPGARNYGYTF. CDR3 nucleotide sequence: TGTGCCAGCAGTCCCGGGGCCCGTAACTATGGCTACACCTTC.

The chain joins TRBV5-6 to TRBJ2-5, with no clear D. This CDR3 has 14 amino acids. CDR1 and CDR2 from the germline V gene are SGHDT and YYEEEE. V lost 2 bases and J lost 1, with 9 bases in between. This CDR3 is CASSFQHFQETQYF. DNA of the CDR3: TGTGCCAGCAGCTTCCAGCATTTCCAAGAGACCCAGTACTTC.

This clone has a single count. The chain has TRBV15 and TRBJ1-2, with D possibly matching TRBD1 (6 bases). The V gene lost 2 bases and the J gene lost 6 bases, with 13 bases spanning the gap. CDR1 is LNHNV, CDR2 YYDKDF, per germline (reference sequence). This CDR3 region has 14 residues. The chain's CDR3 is CATSRLPGEDGYTF. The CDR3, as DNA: TGTGCCACCAGCAGACTTCCAGGGGAGGATGGCTACACCTTC.

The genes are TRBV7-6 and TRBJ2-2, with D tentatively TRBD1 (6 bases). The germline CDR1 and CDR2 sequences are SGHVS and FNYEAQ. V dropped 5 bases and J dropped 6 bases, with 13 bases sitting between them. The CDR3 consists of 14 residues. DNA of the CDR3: TGTGCCAGCAGCCGTTCTACAGGGCCCGGGGAGCTGTTTTTT. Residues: CASSRSTGPGELFF.

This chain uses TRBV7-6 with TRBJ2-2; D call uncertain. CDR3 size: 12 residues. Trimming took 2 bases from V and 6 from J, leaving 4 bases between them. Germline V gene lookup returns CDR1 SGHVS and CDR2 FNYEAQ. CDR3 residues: CASSLRAGELFF. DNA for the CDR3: TGTGCCAGCAGCTTACGGGCCGGGGAGCTGTTTTTT.

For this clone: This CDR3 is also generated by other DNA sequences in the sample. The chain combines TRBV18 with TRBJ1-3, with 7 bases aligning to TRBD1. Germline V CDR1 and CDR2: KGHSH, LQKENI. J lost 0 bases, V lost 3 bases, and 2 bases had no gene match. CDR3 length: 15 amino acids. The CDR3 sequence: CASSPGTDSGNTIYF. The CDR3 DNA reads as TGTGCCAGCTCACCGGGGACAGACTCTGGAAACACCATATATTTT.

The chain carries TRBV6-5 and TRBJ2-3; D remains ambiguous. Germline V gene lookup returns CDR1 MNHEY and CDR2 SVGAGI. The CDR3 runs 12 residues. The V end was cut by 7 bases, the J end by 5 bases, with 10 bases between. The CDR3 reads CASTDRRDTQYF. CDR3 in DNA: TGTGCCAGCACCGATAGAAGAGATACGCAGTATTTT.